One and the same sample provided the 10 T cell receptor beta chains below, sequenced in a study of T cells in women clearing cervical HPV infection. This table comes from immunoSEQ multiplex PCR, and its TCRdb copy is limited to in-frame clones, with some not included. Recorded for this sample: some 40,000 clones. Material: blood buffy coat. These receptors all come from a woman between 18 and 70 years old with a cervical HPV16 infection that either progressed to CIN3+ or cleared (not recorded which).

In regard to this clone: The observed sequence ends 3 residues before the CDR3 terminus, with the missing tail filled in from the germline J gene. The chain couples TRBV7-3 to TRBJ2-2; the D gene is possibly TRBD2 (5 bases). V lost 5 bases and J lost 0, with 13 bases in between. This CDR3 is 16 amino acids long. CDR1 is SGHTA, CDR2 FQGTGA, per germline. Incomplete CDR3 DNA: TGTGCCAGCAGCACTTCAACGGGGACGAACACCGGGGAG. Protein sequence: CASSTSTGTNTGE. The full CDR3 protein reads CASSTSTGTNTGELFF. Drawing the rest from reference TRBV7-3 and TRBJ2-2, the complete variable domain is GAGVSQTPSNKVTEKGKYVELRCDPISGHTALYWYRQSLGQGPEFLIYFQGTGAADDSGLPNDRFFAVRPEGSVSTLKIQRTERGDSAVYLCASSTSTGTNTGELFFGEGSRLTVL.

Note on this clone: The read falls 3 residues short of the CDR3 end, and the missing part is taken from the germline J gene. The J gene is TRBJ1-1, the V gene TRBV10-3, with no clear D. Germline CDR1 ENHRY, CDR2 SYGVKD. The CDR3 sequence is 14 residues long. V was shortened by 1 base and J by 0 bases, with 6 bases between the two germline ends. The sequenced part of the CDR3 DNA is TGTGCCATCAGTGAGTTCCCGTTGAACACTGAA. It encodes CAISEFPLNTE. The whole CDR3 protein reads CAISEFPLNTEAFF.

A remark on this clone: The read ends 3 residues shy of where the CDR3 ends; the end is completed using the germline J gene. The chain carries TRBV18 and TRBJ2-2, with no clear D. The CDR3 consists of 16 residues. Germline V lookup: CDR1 KGHSH, CDR2 LQKENI. Trimming cost V 2 bases and J 1 base, with 11 bases left between them. The CDR3 loop is CASSPFEPKNTGELFF. The covered CDR3 bases are TGTGCCAGCTCACCATTTGAGCCTAAGAACACCGGGGAG.

A remark on this clone: The read falls 3 residues short of the CDR3 end, and the missing part is taken from the germline J gene. The chain has TRBV19 and TRBJ1-2; 9 nucleotides agree with TRBD1. The CDR3 loop spans 16 amino acids. Germline CDR1 reads LNHDA; CDR2 reads SQIVND (reference sequence). CDR3 protein: CASSTQQGAVSYDYTF. The covered CDR3 bases are TGTGCCAGTAGTACTCAACAGGGGGCGGTTTCCTACGAC.

The CDR3 bases that were read are TGTGCCAGCAGGGACAGGGATCCAAGGGTCGATGAG. This sequence encodes CASRDRDPRVDE. From start to end, the CDR3 is CASRDRDPRVDEQFF. The chain is built from TRBV5-6 and TRBJ2-1; 8 positions match TRBD1. With the read ending 3 residues before the CDR3 end, the germline J gene is used to fill in that end. The CDR3 loop spans 15 amino acids. Germline V gives CDR1 SGHDT, CDR2 YYEEEE. V lost 5 bases, J lost 8 bases, and 12 bases stayed unmatched.

With regard to this clone: Read data end 3 residues before the CDR3 end; the end is taken from the germline J gene. The V call is TRBV29-1, the J call TRBJ2-1; D perhaps matches TRBD1 (6 bases). Germline CDR1 reads SQVTM; CDR2 reads ANQGSEA. V was clipped by 5 bases and J by 1 base, with 15 bases between them. The CDR3 sequence is 15 residues long. The CDR3 reads CSVLGKGGSYNEQFF. The part of the CDR3 DNA that was read is TGCAGCGTTTTGGGAAAAGGGGGTTCCTACAATGAG.

About this clone: Read data end 3 residues before the CDR3 end; the end is taken from the germline J gene. The chain joins TRBV18 to TRBJ2-7; 12 bases line up with TRBD2. Looked up from germline, CDR1 is KGHSH and CDR2 is LQKENI. This CDR3 is 15 amino acids long. J lost 2 bases, V lost 4 bases, and 3 bases had no gene match. CDR3 residues: CASSRLAGVAYEQYF. The covered CDR3 bases are TGTGCCAGCTCACGACTAGCGGGAGTCGCCTACGAG. Using reference TRBV18 and TRBJ2-7 for the parts outside the CDR3, the full variable domain is NAGVMQNPRHLVRRRGQEARLRCSPMKGHSHVYWYRQLPEEGLKFMVYLQKENIIDESGMPKERFSAEFPKEGPSILRIQQVVRGDSAAYFCASSRLAGVAYEQYFGPGTRLTVT.

About this clone: Read coverage stops 3 residues before the CDR3 terminus; the germline J gene supplies the remainder. The J gene is TRBJ1-2, the V gene TRBV30; D is undetermined. The CDR3 is 13 residues long. Germline loops: CDR1 GTSNPN, CDR2 SVGIG (reference sequence). CDR3 sequence reads: CAWRRLRSSDYTF. The DNA read from the CDR3 is TGTGCCTGGAGACGACTCCGATCTAGCGAC. Combining the CDR3 with reference TRBV30 and TRBJ1-2 gives the whole variable domain SQTIHQWPATLVQPVGSPLSLECTVEGTSNPNLYWYRQAAGRGLQLLFYSVGIGQISSEVPQNLSASRPQDRQFILSSKKLLLSDSGFYLCAWRRLRSSDYTFGSGTRLTVV.

About this clone: Coverage ceases 3 residues before the CDR3 finishes, and the germline J gene fills in the end. This rearrangement joins TRBV11-2 to TRBJ2-7; TRBD2 agrees at 9 bases. V lost 8 bases and J lost 0; bases outside the gene matches: 8. Germline values: CDR1 SGHAT, CDR2 FQNNGV. The CDR3 contains 15 residues. The DNA read from the CDR3 is TGTGCCAGCGAGATCGCGGGAGGGAGCTCCTACGAG. It encodes CASEIAGGSSYE. Given in full, the CDR3 is CASEIAGGSSYEQYF.

Details on this clone: The read stops 3 residues short of the end of the CDR3; the missing end is completed from the germline J gene. The rearrangement links TRBV19 to TRBJ2-4, with 12 positions matching TRBD1. The CDR3 is 15 amino acids. CDR1 and CDR2 (germline): LNHDA, SQIVND (reference sequence). Here the CDR3 reads CARRLLPGQGAGQYF. CDR3 DNA, as far as it was read: TGTGCCAGACGCTTACTACCGGGACAGGGGGCTGGT.